This T cell receptor beta chain comes out of a study of identical twins. General study results and limits: There is a chance that invariant MAIT and iNKT cells partially muddied zero-insertion analyses. Among beta out-of-frame sequences, excess sharing between twins appeared weaker.

This clonotype turned up a few times. The target antigen is unknown. Unique molecular identifiers were in the cDNA, with template-switch universal primer binding. TCRdb called the 5' RACE reads again in MiXCR, with one record for every CDR3 protein. The sample carries 700,000 or so distinct CDR3 sequences, 8.6% recorded once. Trimming left V 2 bases short and J 8 bases short, with 8 bases between. Germline lookup yields CDR1 KGHDR and CDR2 SFDVKD. This CDR3 has 13 residues. Separately, the same data were catalogued under a study of yellow fever vaccine responses in identical twins.

The sequenced sample consisted of PBMCs. This TCR was recovered from a woman in her late teens or twenties in good health. The chain uses TRBV24-1 and TRBJ1-4; D unresolved. The DNA for the CDR3 is TGTGCCACCAGTGATTGGGAAGGCGAAAAACTGTTTTTT. Translation gives CATSDWEGEKLFF.